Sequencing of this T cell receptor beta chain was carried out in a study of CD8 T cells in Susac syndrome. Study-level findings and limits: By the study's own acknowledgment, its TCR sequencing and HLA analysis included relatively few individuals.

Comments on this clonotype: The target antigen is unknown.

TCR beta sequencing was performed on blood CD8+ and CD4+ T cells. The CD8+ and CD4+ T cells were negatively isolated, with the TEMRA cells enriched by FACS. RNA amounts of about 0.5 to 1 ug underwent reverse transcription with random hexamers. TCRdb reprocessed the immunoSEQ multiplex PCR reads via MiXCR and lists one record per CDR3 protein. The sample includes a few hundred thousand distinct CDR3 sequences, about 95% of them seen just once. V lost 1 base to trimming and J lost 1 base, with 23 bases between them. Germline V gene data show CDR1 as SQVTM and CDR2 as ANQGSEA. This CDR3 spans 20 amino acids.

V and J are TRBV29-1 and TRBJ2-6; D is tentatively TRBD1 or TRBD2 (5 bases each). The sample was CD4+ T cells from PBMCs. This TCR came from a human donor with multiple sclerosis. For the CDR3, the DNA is TGCAGCGTTGAAGTTGAGGTCGCCGGTCTATGGGGGTCTGGGGCCAACGTCCTGACTTTC. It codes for CSVEVEVAGLWGSGANVLTF.